This entry is about one T cell receptor beta chain. This sample is part of a study of PD-1 blockade in classical Hodgkin lymphoma. Generated by immunoSEQ multiplex PCR, the TCRdb table keeps only in-frame clones and is missing some. The sample includes roughly 48,000 clones, about 89% of them seen just once. Stated time point: cycle 4 day 1 (C4D1), after less than 7 weeks of nivolumab. No patient escaped relapse after autologous stem cell transplantation, and brentuximab vedotin exposure varied. CDR1 is SGHDN and CDR2 is FVKESK in the germline V gene. CDR3 length: 15 residues. V lost 1 base to trimming and J lost 1 base, with 10 bases between them.

The sequence came from a human donor with classical Hodgkin lymphoma. Sequenced material: peripheral blood mononuclear cells (PBMCs), taken before the fourth cycle of nivolumab. V is TRBV14 and J is TRBJ2-5; D is uncertain. Here the CDR3 DNA reads TGTGCCAGCAGCCAAGGAATGCAGCTCCAAGAGACCCAGTACTTC. It yields the protein CASSQGMQLQETQYF. The full variable domain, completed using reference TRBV14 and TRBJ2-5, is EAGVTQFPSHSVIEKGQTVTLRCDPISGHDNLYWYRRVMGKEIKFLLHFVKESKQDESGMPNNRFLAERTGGTYSTLKVQPAELEDSGVYFCASSQGMQLQETQYFGPGTRLLVL.